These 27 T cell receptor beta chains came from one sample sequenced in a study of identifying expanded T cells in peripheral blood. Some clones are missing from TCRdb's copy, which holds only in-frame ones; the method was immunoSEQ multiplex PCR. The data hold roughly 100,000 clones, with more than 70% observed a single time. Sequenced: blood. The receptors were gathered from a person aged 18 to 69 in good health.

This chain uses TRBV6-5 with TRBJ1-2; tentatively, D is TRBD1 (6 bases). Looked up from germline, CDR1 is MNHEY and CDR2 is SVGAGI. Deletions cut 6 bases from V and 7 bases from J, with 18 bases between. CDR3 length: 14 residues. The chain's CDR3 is CASSPWGGGGGYTF. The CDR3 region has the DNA TGTGCCAGCAGCCCTTGGGGAGGGGGAGGTGGCTACACCTTC.

CDR3 in DNA: TGTGCCAGCAGTCTCAGGACAGGGGAAGGATATGGCTACACCTTC. The encoded protein is CASSLRTGEGYGYTF. This chain joins TRBV28 and TRBJ1-2, with 9 bases lining up with TRBD1. Unmatched junction bases numbered 9, after V lost 5 bases and J lost 5 bases. This CDR3 region has 15 residues. CDR1 and CDR2 from the germline V gene are MDHEN and SYDVKM.

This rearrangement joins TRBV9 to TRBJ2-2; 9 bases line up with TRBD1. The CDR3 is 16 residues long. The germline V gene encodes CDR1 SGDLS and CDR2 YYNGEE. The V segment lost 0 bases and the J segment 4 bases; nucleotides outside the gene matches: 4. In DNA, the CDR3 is TGTGCCAGCAGCGTAGCTTGGACAGGGGTCACCGGGGAGCTGTTTTTT. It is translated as CASSVAWTGVTGELFF.

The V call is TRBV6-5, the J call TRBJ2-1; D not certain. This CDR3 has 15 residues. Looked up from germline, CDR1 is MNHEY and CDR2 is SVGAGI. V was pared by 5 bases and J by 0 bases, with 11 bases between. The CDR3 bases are TGTGCCAGCAGTCCCGACCAGAGCTCCTACAATGAGCAGTTCTTC. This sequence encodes CASSPDQSSYNEQFF.

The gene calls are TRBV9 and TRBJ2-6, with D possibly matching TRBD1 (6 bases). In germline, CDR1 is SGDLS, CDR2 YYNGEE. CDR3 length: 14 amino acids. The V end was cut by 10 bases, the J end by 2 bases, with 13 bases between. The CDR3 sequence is CALTGFPGANVLTF. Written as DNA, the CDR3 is TGTGCCCTCACAGGGTTCCCTGGGGCCAACGTCCTGACTTTC.

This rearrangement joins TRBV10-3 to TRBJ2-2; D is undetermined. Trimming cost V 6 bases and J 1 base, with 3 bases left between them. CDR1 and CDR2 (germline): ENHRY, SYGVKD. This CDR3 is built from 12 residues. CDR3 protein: CAIRRNTGELFF. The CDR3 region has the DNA TGTGCCATCAGGAGGAACACCGGGGAGCTGTTTTTT.

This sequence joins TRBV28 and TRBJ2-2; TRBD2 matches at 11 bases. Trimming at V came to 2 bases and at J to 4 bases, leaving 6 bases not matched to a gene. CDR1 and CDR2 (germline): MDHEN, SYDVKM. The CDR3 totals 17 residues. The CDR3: CASSLETSGTFTGELFF. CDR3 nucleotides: TGTGCCAGCAGTTTAGAGACTAGCGGGACCTTCACCGGGGAGCTGTTTTTT.

The CDR3, as DNA: TGTGCCAGCAGCTTAACAGCTGTAACTAGCACAGATACGCAGTATTTT. Translated: CASSLTAVTSTDTQYF. The rearrangement joins TRBV7-3 to TRBJ2-3; D remains unclear. Germline assignment: CDR1 SGHTA and CDR2 FQGTGA. With 0 bases removed from V and 0 bases from J, the gap between germline ends came to 10 bases. The CDR3 covers 16 residues.

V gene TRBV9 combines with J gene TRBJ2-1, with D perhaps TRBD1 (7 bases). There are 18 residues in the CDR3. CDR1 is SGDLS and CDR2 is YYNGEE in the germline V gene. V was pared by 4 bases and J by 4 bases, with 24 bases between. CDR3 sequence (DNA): TGTGCCAGCAGCCCCAGGGGGGCGGTTTTGCGGGCTTACAATGAGCAGTTCTTC. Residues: CASSPRGAVLRAYNEQFF.

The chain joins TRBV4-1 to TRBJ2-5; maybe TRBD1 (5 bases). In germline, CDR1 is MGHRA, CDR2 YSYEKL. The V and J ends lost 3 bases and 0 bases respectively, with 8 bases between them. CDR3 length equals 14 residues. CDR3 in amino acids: CASSHPTDQETQYF. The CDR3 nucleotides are TGCGCCAGCAGCCACCCGACAGACCAAGAGACCCAGTACTTC.

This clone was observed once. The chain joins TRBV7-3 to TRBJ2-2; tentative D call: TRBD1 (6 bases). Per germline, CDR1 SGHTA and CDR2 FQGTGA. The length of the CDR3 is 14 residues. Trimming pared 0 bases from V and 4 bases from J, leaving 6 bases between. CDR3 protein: CASSLTGGTGELFF. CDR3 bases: TGTGCCAGCAGCTTAACAGGGGGCACCGGGGAGCTGTTTTTT.

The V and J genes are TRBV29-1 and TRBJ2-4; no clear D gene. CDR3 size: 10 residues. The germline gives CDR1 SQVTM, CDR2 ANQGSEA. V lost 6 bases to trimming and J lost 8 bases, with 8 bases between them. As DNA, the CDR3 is TGCAGCGTCGCCGTGGACATTCAGTACTTC. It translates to CSVAVDIQYF.

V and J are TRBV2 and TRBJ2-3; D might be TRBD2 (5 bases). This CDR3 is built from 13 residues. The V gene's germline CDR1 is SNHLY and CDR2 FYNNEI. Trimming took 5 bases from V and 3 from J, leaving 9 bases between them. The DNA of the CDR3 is TGTGCCAGCAGTACAGAGGGTACAGATACGCAGTATTTT. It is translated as CASSTEGTDTQYF.

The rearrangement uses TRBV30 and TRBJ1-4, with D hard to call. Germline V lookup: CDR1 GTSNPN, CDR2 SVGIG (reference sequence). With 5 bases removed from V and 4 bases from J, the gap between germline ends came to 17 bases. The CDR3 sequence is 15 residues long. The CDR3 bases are TGTGCCTGGTCGATAGGGCCAGTAGATAATGAAAAACTGTTTTTT. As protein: CAWSIGPVDNEKLFF.

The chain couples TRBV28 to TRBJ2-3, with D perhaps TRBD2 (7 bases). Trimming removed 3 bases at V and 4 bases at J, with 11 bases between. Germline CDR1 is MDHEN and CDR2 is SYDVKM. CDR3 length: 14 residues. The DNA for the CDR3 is TGTGCCAGCAGTTTGGGGGGGCCTTCAGATACGCAGTATTTT. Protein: CASSLGGPSDTQYF. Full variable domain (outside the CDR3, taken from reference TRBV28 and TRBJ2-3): DVKVTQSSRYLVKRTGEKVFLECVQDMDHENMFWYRQDPGLGLRLIYFSYDVKMKEKGDIPEGYSVSREKKERFSLILESASTNQTSMYLCASSLGGPSDTQYFGPGTRLTVL.

The chain's CDR3 is CASSVGWGLNTEAFF. CDR3 nucleotide sequence: TGTGCCAGCAGCGTAGGGTGGGGGCTGAACACTGAAGCTTTCTTT. This sequence joins TRBV9 and TRBJ1-1; tentatively, D is TRBD1 (6 bases). With 0 bases removed from V and 0 bases from J, the gap between germline ends came to 9 bases. The CDR3 consists of 15 residues. CDR1 is SGDLS and CDR2 is YYNGEE in the germline V gene.

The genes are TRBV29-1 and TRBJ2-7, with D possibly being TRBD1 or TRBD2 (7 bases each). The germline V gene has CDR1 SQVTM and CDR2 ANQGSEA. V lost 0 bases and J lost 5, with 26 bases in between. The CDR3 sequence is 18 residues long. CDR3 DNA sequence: TGCAGCGTTGAAGAGGGACGGCTTGGGCAGGGGGGGTCCCACGAGCAGTACTTC. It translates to CSVEEGRLGQGGSHEQYF.

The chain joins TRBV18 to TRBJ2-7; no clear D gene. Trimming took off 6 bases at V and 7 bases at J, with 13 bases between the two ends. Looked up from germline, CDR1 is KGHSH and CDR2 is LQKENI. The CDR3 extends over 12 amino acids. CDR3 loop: CASSPAVGEQYF. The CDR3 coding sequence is TGTGCCAGCTCGCCCGCCGTAGGAGAGCAGTACTTC.

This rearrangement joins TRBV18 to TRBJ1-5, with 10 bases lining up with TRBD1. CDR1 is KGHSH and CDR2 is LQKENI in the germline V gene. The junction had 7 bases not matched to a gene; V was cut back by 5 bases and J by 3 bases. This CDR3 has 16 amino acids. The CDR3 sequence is CASSLATGGINQPQHF. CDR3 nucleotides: TGTGCCAGCTCATTGGCGACAGGGGGCATCAATCAGCCCCAGCATTTT.

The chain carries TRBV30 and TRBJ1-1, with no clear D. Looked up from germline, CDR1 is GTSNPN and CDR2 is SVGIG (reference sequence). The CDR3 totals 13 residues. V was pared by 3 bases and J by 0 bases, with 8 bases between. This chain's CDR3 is CAWSLNLNTEAFF. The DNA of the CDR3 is TGTGCCTGGAGCCTAAACCTGAACACTGAAGCTTTCTTT.

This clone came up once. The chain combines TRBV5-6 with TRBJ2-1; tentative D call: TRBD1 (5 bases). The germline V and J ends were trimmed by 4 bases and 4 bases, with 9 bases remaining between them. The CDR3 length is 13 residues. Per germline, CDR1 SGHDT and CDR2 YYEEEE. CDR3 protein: CASSPDTYNEQFF. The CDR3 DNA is TGTGCCAGCAGCCCGGACACGTACAATGAGCAGTTCTTC. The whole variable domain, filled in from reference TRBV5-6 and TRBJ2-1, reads DAGVTQSPTHLIKTRGQQVTLRCSPKSGHDTVSWYQQALGQGPQFIFQYYEEEERQRGNFPDRFSGHQFPNYSSELNVNALLLGDSALYLCASSPDTYNEQFFGPGTRLTVL.

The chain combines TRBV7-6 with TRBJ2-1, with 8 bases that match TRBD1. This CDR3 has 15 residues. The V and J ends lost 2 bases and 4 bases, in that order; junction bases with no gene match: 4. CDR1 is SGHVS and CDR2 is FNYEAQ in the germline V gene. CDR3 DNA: TGTGCCAGCAGCTTAAGGACAGGGCCGTACAATGAGCAGTTCTTC. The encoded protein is CASSLRTGPYNEQFF.

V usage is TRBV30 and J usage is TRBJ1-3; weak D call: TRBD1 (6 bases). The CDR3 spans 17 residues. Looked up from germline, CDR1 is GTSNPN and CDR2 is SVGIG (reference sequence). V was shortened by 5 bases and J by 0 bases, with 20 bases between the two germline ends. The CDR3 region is CAWGAAGALYSGNTIYF. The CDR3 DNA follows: TGTGCCTGGGGGGCCGCGGGGGCACTCTACTCTGGAAACACCATATATTTT.

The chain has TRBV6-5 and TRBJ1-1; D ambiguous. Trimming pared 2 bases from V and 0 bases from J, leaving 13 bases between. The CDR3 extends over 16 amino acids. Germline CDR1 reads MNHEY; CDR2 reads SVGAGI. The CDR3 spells CASSYSFGQMNTEAFF. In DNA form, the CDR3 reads TGTGCCAGCAGTTACAGTTTCGGGCAGATGAACACTGAAGCTTTCTTT.

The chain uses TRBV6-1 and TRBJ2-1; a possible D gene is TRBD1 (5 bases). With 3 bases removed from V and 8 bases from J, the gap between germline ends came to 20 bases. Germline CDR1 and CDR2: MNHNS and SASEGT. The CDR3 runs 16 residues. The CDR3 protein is CASSELRGVGLHEQFF. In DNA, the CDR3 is TGTGCCAGCAGTGAGCTTAGGGGTGTGGGGCTGCATGAGCAGTTCTTC.

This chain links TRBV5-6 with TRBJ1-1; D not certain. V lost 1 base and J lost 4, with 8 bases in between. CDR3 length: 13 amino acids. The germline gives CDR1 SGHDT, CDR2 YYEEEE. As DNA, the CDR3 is TGTGCCAGCAGCTTGAGTATGGGCACTGAAGCTTTCTTT. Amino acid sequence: CASSLSMGTEAFF. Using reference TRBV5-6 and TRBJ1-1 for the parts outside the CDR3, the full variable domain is DAGVTQSPTHLIKTRGQQVTLRCSPKSGHDTVSWYQQALGQGPQFIFQYYEEEERQRGNFPDRFSGHQFPNYSSELNVNALLLGDSALYLCASSLSMGTEAFFGQGTRLTVV.

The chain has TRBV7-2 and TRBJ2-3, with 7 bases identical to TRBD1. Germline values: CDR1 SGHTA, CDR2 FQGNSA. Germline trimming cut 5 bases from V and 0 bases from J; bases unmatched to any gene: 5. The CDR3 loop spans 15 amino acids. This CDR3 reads CASSHRGQSTDTQYF. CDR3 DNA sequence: TGTGCCAGCAGCCACAGGGGCCAGAGCACAGATACGCAGTATTTT.